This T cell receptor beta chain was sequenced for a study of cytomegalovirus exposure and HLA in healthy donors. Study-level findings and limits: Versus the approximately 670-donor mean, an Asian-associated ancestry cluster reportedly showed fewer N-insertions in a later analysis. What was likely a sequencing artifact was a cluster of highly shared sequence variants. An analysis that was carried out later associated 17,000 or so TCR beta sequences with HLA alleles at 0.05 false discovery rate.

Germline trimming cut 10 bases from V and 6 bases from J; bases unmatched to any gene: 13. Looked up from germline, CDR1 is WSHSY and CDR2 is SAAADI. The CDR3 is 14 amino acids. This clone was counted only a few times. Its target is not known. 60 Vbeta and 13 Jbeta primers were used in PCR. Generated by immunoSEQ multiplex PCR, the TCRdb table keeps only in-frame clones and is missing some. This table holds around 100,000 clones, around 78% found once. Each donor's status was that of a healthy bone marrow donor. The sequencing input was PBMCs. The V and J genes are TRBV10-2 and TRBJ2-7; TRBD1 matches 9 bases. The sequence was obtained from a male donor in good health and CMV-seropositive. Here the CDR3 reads CATAGTGLVSEQYF. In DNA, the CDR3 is TGCGCCACCGCCGGGACAGGGTTGGTGAGCGAGCAGTACTTC.